These 30 T cell receptor beta chains originate from one sample sequenced in a study of identical twins. TCRdb re-derived calls from the 5' RACE reads in MiXCR, one entry per CDR3 protein. Of 1.5 million to 2 million distinct CDR3 sequences listed, about 32% are singletons. The material sequenced was cord blood. The receptor source for this set is a newborn girl in good health.

The chain employs TRBV10-3 and TRBJ1-3; 7 nucleotides align to TRBD1. With V trimmed by 6 bases and J by 0 bases, 8 bases remained unmatched. The CDR3 contains 16 residues. Germline values: CDR1 ENHRY, CDR2 SYGVKD. The CDR3 region has the DNA TGTGCCATCAGCCAAGACAGGGAAGTCTCTGGAAACACCATATATTTT. It specifies CAISQDREVSGNTIYF.

A few counts support this clonotype. V usage is TRBV18 and J usage is TRBJ2-3; perhaps TRBD1 as D (6 bases). Deletions cut 4 bases from V and 2 bases from J, with 22 bases between. The CDR3 runs to 18 residues. Germline CDR1 and CDR2: KGHSH and LQKENI. This CDR3 reads CASSRPQGVGHTTDTQYF. CDR3 DNA: TGTGCCAGCTCACGTCCCCAGGGTGTGGGACATACCACAGATACGCAGTATTTT.

This chain joins TRBV7-2 and TRBJ2-7; 8 nucleotides line up with TRBD2. With V trimmed by 5 bases and J by 6 bases, 9 bases remained unmatched. Germline V gene data show CDR1 as SGHTA and CDR2 as FQGNSA. This CDR3 has 14 amino acids. The CDR3 reads CASSLKGLVGEQYF. For the CDR3, the DNA is TGTGCCAGCAGCCTGAAGGGACTAGTGGGCGAGCAGTACTTC. Looking up the rest from reference TRBV7-2 and TRBJ2-7 gives the full variable domain: GAGVSQSPSNKVTEKGKDVELRCDPISGHTALYWYRQSLGQGLEFLIYFQGNSAPDKSGLPSDRFSAERTGGSVSTLTIQRTQQEDSAVYLCASSLKGLVGEQYFGPGTRLTVT.

J is TRBJ2-7 and V is TRBV12-3 or TRBV12-4; 8 bases align to TRBD2. V lost 8 bases to trimming and J lost 0 bases; unmatched junction nucleotides: 3. The CDR3 extends over 13 amino acids. CDR3 bases: TGTGCCAGCGGTAGCGGGGCCTCCTACGAGCAGTACTTC. Amino acids: CASGSGASYEQYF.

This chain links TRBV7-7 with TRBJ2-2; 10 bases map to TRBD1. Germline CDR1 reads SSHAT; CDR2 reads FNYEAQ (reference sequence). CDR3 length equals 16 residues. V lost 4 bases to trimming and J lost 5 bases; unmatched junction nucleotides: 7. CDR3 bases: TGTGCCAGCAGCTCTGGGACAGGGGTGATTACCGGGGAGCTGTTTTTT. Protein sequence: CASSSGTGVITGELFF.

As to this clonotype: Being one base from a much bigger clone, this may be a read error. The rearrangement links TRBV7-2 to TRBJ2-7, with D tentatively TRBD2 (6 bases). The CDR3 is made up of 14 amino acids. Germline V CDR1 and CDR2: SGHTA, FQGNSA. CDR3 nucleotides: TGTGCCGGCAGCTTAGCGGAGTTTACCTACGAGCAGTACTTC. Translated, it gives CAGSLAEFTYEQYF.

The chain couples TRBV15 to TRBJ2-1; 7 bases match TRBD2. Per the germline V gene, CDR1 is LNHNV and CDR2 is YYDKDF (reference sequence). The CDR3 extends over 15 amino acids. J was trimmed by 3 bases and V by 0 bases; bases with no gene match: 2. The CDR3 nucleotides are TGTGCCACCAGCAGAGAGCGGGGGAACTACAATGAGCAGTTCTTC. It specifies CATSRERGNYNEQFF.

This clonotype was picked up a small number of times. The rearrangement links TRBV20-1 to TRBJ2-7; 8 nucleotides match TRBD2. Germline V gene data show CDR1 as DFQATT and CDR2 as SNEGSKA (reference sequence). The CDR3 is 13 amino acids. Trimming took 8 bases from V and 5 from J; bases not matched to a gene: 11. CDR3 DNA: TGCAGTCTGTTGCTTTCAGCGGGAGACGAGCAGTACTTC. It translates to CSLLLSAGDEQYF.

This clonotype turned up a few times. The V gene is TRBV11-2, the J gene TRBJ2-3; a weak D match, TRBD1 (5 bases). The CDR3 is 13 amino acids. In germline, CDR1 is SGHAT, CDR2 FQNNGV. Trimming removed 8 bases from V and 4 bases from J, with 13 bases in between. DNA for the CDR3: TGTGCCAGCGGGGCAGGGTTGGCAGATACGCAGTATTTT. Protein sequence: CASGAGLADTQYF.

The V call is TRBV19, the J call TRBJ2-3; the D is unclear. Trimming left V 0 bases short and J 3 bases short, with 4 bases between. From germline, CDR1 is LNHDA and CDR2 SQIVND (reference sequence). The CDR3 is made up of 13 amino acids. The CDR3, as DNA: TGTGCCAGTAGTATAGAGGGGACAGATACGCAGTATTTT. Residues: CASSIEGTDTQYF.

This clonotype has only a few counts. The chain couples TRBV5-1 to TRBJ2-1; TRBD2 matches 8 bases. Looked up from germline, CDR1 is SGHRS and CDR2 is YFSETQ. The CDR3 length is 14 residues. J was trimmed by 7 bases and V by 7 bases; bases with no gene match: 10. DNA of the CDR3: TGCGCCAGCGCAATGGTAGCGGGGCCTAATGAGCAGTTCTTC. The encoded protein is CASAMVAGPNEQFF.

The genes are TRBV5-1 and TRBJ2-3; D is possibly TRBD1 or TRBD2 (5 bases each). The CDR3 is 15 residues long. The V gene's germline CDR1 is SGHRS and CDR2 YFSETQ. The ends were cut back, 7 bases at V and 1 base at J, with 16 bases in the middle. The CDR3 here is CASGYRGEGTDTQYF. The CDR3 DNA follows: TGCGCCAGCGGCTACCGAGGGGAAGGCACAGATACGCAGTATTTT.

V usage is TRBV4-2 and J usage is TRBJ2-1; 12 positions match TRBD2. The CDR3 sequence is 17 residues long. The germline V gene has CDR1 LGHNA and CDR2 YNFKEQ. Unmatched junction bases numbered 6, after V lost 0 bases and J lost 6 bases. The CDR3 sequence: CASSQDLAGGLGNEQFF. CDR3 coding DNA: TGTGCCAGCAGCCAAGATCTAGCGGGGGGGCTAGGCAATGAGCAGTTCTTC.

The J gene is TRBJ2-1, the V gene TRBV4-1; 7 nucleotides agree with TRBD2. The assigned J gene may be wrong: the sequence end matches TRBJ2-7 better. The V gene's germline CDR1 is MGHRA and CDR2 YSYEKL. The CDR3 contains 16 residues. The CDR3 loop reads CASGDGWGGSCNEQYF. CDR3 DNA: TGCGCCAGCGGGGACGGTTGGGGGGGTTCCTGCAATGAGCAGTACTTC.

The genes are TRBV6-1 and TRBJ1-5, with D tentatively TRBD1 (5 bases). CDR1 and CDR2 (germline): MNHNS, SASEGT. The CDR3 is 15 residues long. V was trimmed by 0 bases and J by 11 bases, leaving 17 bases between them. The CDR3 DNA reads as TGTGCCAGCAGTGAAGCGGCGACGGGACCCAGGGCCCAGCATTTT. It is translated as CASSEAATGPRAQHF.

The chain recombines TRBV7-9 with TRBJ2-5; the match to TRBD2 covers 11 bases. The germline CDR1 and CDR2 sequences are SEHNR and FQNEAQ (reference sequence). J lost 1 base, V lost 5 bases, and 6 bases had no gene match. The CDR3 covers 16 residues. Here the CDR3 reads CASSGPSGRSQETQYF. The CDR3 coding sequence is TGTGCCAGCAGCGGTCCTAGCGGGAGGTCCCAAGAGACCCAGTACTTC.

V is TRBV20-1 and J is TRBJ2-7; D is uncertain. V lost 5 bases, J lost 2 bases, and 10 bases lay in between. This CDR3 spans 12 amino acids. Germline V lookup: CDR1 DFQATT, CDR2 SNEGSKA (reference sequence). The CDR3 region is CSASRSPYEQYF. The DNA of the CDR3 is TGCAGTGCTTCCCGTTCACCCTACGAGCAGTACTTC.

Only a few counts were recorded for this clonotype. The chain uses TRBV5-1 and TRBJ2-1; 7 bases are shared with TRBD2. The CDR3 spans 17 residues. Trimming took 0 bases from V and 6 from J; bases not matched to a gene: 12. Looked up from germline, CDR1 is SGHRS and CDR2 is YFSETQ. Here the CDR3 DNA reads TGCGCCAGCAGCTTGGTGGGCCGGGACTATCTGGGCAATGAGCAGTTCTTC. It yields the protein CASSLVGRDYLGNEQFF.

This clonotype was recorded a few times. The genes are TRBV15 and TRBJ2-1, with 9 bases matching TRBD2. The V gene end was trimmed by 3 bases and the J gene end by 4 bases; junction bases not matched to a gene: 4. This CDR3 spans 15 amino acids. Per the germline V gene, CDR1 is LNHNV and CDR2 is YYDKDF (reference sequence). The CDR3 here is CATSRRTSEYNEQFF. As DNA, the CDR3 is TGTGCCACCAGCAGGAGGACTAGCGAGTACAATGAGCAGTTCTTC.

This clonotype was counted ten times or more. J is TRBJ2-7 and V is TRBV5-1, with D maybe TRBD1 (6 bases). The CDR3 sequence is 15 residues long. Germline CDR1 is SGHRS and CDR2 is YFSETQ. Trimming stripped 0 bases from V and 0 bases from J, with 10 bases between. The DNA for the CDR3 is TGCGCCAGCAGCTTGGTAAGAGGGGGCTCCTACGAGCAGTACTTC. Amino acid sequence: CASSLVRGGSYEQYF.

The chain is built from TRBV7-9 and TRBJ2-5, with 7 bases identical to TRBD1. The tail of the sequence fits TRBJ2-7 better, so the J call may be wrong. The CDR3 loop spans 14 amino acids. Looked up from germline, CDR1 is SEHNR and CDR2 is FQNEAQ (reference sequence). CDR3 nucleotide sequence: TGTGCCAGCAGCTCAGACAGGGTGATTAACGAGCAGTACTTC. It specifies CASSSDRVINEQYF.

The rearrangement joins TRBV7-2 to TRBJ2-7, with 11 bases lining up with TRBD2. The CDR3 is 18 residues long. After removal of 2 bases from V and 6 bases from J, the junction contained 15 bases not matched to a gene. Per the germline V gene, CDR1 is SGHTA and CDR2 is FQGNSA. This chain's CDR3 is CASSLSSGTSGPLGEQYF. The CDR3 DNA follows: TGTGCCAGCAGCTTAAGTAGTGGGACTAGCGGCCCCCTGGGCGAGCAGTACTTC.

J is TRBJ2-5 and V is TRBV28, with 9 bases aligning to TRBD1. The CDR3 contains 15 residues. The germline CDR1 and CDR2 sequences are MDHEN and SYDVKM. V trimming: 5 bases; J trimming: 3 bases; junction bases outside the gene matches: 7. The CDR3 bases are TGTGCCAGCAGTCGACCCGGGACAGGGAAAGAGACCCAGTACTTC. Its translation: CASSRPGTGKETQYF.

Only a few counts were recorded for this clonotype. CDR3 sequence (DNA): TGTGCCAGCAGTGGTACTAGCGGGAACCACAGTGAGCAGTTCTTC. Translating gives CASSGTSGNHSEQFF. This chain uses TRBV28 with TRBJ2-1; TRBD2 aligns across 10 bases. V shed 5 bases, J shed 9 bases, and the junction held 10 bases outside the gene matches. Germline loops: CDR1 MDHEN, CDR2 SYDVKM. This CDR3 has 15 amino acids.

This clonotype was detected many times. The chain combines TRBV5-1 with TRBJ2-5, with D perhaps TRBD2 (6 bases). V gave up 3 bases and J gave up 5 bases, with 14 bases separating them. CDR3 length: 14 amino acids. CDR1 is SGHRS, CDR2 YFSETQ, per germline. CDR3 in DNA: TGCGCCAGCAGCTCTGGGACTCTTCAGGAGACCCAGTACTTC. Residues: CASSSGTLQETQYF.

The rearrangement joins TRBV6-7 to TRBJ1-4; TRBD1 aligns across 9 bases. TRBV6-7 counts as an open reading frame of uncertain function. CDR3 length equals 15 residues. Germline trimming cut 1 base from V and 8 bases from J; bases unmatched to any gene: 5. Here the CDR3 reads CASSYLTGGSEKLFF. DNA of the CDR3: TGTGCCAGCAGTTACTTGACAGGGGGGAGCGAAAAACTGTTTTTT.

This clonotype occurred a few times. The CDR3 nucleotides read TGTGCCAGCAGCCGACCCGGGACCCCCGTCTACGAGCAGTACTTC. Protein product: CASSRPGTPVYEQYF. V and J are TRBV7-9 and TRBJ2-7; D might be TRBD1 or TRBD2, each matching 5 bases. Looked up from germline, CDR1 is SEHNR and CDR2 is FQNEAQ (reference sequence). This CDR3 comprises 15 residues. V lost 5 bases, J lost 3 bases, and 17 bases lay in between.

This clonotype was observed a few times. V is TRBV5-1 and J is TRBJ1-1; TRBD1 matches at 7 bases. CDR1 and CDR2 from the germline V gene are SGHRS and YFSETQ. There are 15 residues in the CDR3. Trimming at V came to 4 bases and at J to 1 base, leaving 7 bases not matched to a gene. DNA of the CDR3: TGCGCCAGCAGCCCAATAGGGGGCGCGAACACTGAAGCTTTCTTT. Protein: CASSPIGGANTEAFF.

The J gene is TRBJ1-4, the V gene TRBV27; TRBD1 is a possible D gene (6 bases). The V gene's germline CDR1 is MNHEY and CDR2 SMNVEV (reference sequence). The V and J ends lost 2 bases and 7 bases respectively, with 17 bases between them. This CDR3 is built from 16 residues. This CDR3 is CASSLEFGGGGEKLFF. CDR3 coding DNA: TGTGCCAGCAGTTTAGAATTCGGGGGCGGGGGTGAAAAACTGTTTTTT.

The CDR3 protein is CASSSPGHSNQPQHF. In DNA, the CDR3 is TGTGCCAGCAGTTCGCCAGGTCATAGCAATCAGCCCCAGCATTTT. The rearrangement links TRBV2 to TRBJ1-5; unclear D gene. The CDR3 is 15 residues long. Between the trimmed V and J ends, which lost 5 bases and 0 bases, there was a span of 11 bases. The germline CDR1 and CDR2 sequences are SNHLY and FYNNEI.